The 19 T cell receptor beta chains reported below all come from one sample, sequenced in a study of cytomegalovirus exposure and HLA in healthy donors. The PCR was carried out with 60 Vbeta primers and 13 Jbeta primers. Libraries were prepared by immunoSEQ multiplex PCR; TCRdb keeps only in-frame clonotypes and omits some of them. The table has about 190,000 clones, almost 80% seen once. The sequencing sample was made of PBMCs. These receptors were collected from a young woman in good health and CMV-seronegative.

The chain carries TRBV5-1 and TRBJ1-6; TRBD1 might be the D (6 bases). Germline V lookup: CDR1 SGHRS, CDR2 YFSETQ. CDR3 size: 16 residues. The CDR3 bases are TGCGCTGTGACGGGGCAGGGGACCTCCCAATTCGTTGGCCTCCACTTT. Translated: CAVTGQGTSQFVGLHF. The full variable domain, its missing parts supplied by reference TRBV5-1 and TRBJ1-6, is KAGVTQTPRYLIKTRGQQVTLSCSPISGHRSVSWYQQTPGQGLQFLFEYFSETQRNKGNFPGRFSGRQFSNSRSEMNVSTLELGDSALYLCAVTGQGTSQFVGLHFGNGTRLTVT.

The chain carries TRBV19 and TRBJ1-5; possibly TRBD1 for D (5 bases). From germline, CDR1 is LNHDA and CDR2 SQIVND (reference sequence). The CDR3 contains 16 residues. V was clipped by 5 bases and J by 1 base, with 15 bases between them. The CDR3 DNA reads TGTGCCAGTAGTCCCTCGGAGGGGATGAGCAATCAGCCCCAGCATTTT. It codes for CASSPSEGMSNQPQHF.

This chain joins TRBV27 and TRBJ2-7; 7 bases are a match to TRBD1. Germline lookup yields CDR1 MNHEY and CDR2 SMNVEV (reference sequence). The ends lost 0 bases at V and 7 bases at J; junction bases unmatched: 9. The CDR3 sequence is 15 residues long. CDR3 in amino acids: CASSLSGGLLEEQYF. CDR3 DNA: TGTGCCAGCAGTTTATCAGGGGGCCTCTTGGAAGAGCAGTACTTC.

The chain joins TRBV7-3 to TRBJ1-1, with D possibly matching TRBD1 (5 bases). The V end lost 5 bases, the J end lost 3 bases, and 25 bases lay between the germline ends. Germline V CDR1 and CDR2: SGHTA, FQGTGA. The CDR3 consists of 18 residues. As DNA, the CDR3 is TGTGCCAGCAGCCAAAAAAAACGACCCGGGGGAGGTTACACTGAAGCTTTCTTT. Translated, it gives CASSQKKRPGGGYTEAFF.

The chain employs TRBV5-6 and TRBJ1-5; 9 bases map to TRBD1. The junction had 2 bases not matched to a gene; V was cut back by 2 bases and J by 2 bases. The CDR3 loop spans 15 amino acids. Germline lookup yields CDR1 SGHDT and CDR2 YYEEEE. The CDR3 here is CASSLQGAGNQPQHF. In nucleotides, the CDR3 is TGTGCCAGCAGCTTACAGGGGGCTGGCAATCAGCCCCAGCATTTT.

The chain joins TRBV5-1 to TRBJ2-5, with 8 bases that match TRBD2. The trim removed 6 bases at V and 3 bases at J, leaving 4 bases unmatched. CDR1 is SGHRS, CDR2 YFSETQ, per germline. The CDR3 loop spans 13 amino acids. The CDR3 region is CASIAAGEETQYF. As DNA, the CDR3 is TGCGCCAGCATTGCAGCGGGAGAAGAGACCCAGTACTTC.

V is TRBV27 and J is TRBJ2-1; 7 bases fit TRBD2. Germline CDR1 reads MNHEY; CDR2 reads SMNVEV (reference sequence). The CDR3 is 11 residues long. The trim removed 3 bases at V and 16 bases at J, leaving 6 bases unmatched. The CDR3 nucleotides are TGTGCCAGCAGTTTGCGGGGGAATTATTTCTTC. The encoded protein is CASSLRGNYFF.

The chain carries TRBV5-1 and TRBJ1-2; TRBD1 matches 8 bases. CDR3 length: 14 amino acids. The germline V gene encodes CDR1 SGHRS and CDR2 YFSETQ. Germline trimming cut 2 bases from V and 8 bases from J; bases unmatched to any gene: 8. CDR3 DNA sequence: TGCGCCAGCAGCTTCGATCAGGGGGCGCGAGGCTACACCTTC. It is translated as CASSFDQGARGYTF.

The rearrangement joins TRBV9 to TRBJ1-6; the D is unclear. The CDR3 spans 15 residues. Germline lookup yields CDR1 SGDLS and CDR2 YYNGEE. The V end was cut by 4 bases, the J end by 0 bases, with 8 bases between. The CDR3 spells CASSTQSSYNSPLHF. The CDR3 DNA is TGTGCCAGCAGCACACAAAGCTCCTATAATTCACCCCTCCACTTT.

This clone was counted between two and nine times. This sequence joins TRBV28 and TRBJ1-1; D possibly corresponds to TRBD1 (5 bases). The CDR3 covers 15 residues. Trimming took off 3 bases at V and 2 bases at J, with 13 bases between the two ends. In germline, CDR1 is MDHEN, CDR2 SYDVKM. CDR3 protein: CASSFVPGSNTEAFF. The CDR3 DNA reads TGTGCCAGCAGTTTCGTTCCAGGGTCTAACACTGAAGCTTTCTTT.

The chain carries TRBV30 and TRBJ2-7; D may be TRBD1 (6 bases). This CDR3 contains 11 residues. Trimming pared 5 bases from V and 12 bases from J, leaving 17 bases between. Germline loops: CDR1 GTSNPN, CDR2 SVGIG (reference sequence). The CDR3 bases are TGTGCCTGGGGGACAAGCGGCATGGGGTACTTC. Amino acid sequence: CAWGTSGMGYF.

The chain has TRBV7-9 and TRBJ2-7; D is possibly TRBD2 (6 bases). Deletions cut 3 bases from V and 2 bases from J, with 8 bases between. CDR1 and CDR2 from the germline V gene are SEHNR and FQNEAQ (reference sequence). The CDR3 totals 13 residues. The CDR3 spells CASSLEGPYEQYF. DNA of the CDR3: TGTGCCAGCAGCTTGGAGGGTCCCTACGAGCAGTACTTC. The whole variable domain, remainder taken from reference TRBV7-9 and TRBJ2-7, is DTGVSQNPRHKITKRGQNVTFRCDPISEHNRLYWYRQTLGQGPEFLTYFQNEAQLEKSRLLSDRFSAERPKGSFSTLEIQRTEQGDSAMYLCASSLEGPYEQYFGPGTRLTVT.

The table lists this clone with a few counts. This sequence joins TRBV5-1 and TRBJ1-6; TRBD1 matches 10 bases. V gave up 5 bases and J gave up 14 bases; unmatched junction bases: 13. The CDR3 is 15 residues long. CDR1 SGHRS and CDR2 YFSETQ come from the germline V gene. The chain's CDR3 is CASRTPGQGTSALHF. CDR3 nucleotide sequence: TGCGCCAGCAGGACTCCGGGACAGGGGACTTCGGCCCTCCACTTT.

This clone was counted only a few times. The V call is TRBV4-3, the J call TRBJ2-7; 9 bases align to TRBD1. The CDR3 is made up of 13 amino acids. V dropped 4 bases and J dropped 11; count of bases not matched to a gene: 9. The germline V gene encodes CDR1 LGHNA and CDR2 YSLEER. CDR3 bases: TGCGCCAGCAGCCCCGGAGGGACAGGGCCGAAGTACTTC. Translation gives CASSPGGTGPKYF.

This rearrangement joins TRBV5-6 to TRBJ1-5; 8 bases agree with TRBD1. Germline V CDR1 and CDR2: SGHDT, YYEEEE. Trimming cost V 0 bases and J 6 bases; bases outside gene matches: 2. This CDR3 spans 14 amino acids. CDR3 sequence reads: CASSLATGVQPQHF. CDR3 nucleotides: TGTGCCAGCAGCTTGGCGACAGGGGTTCAGCCCCAGCATTTT.

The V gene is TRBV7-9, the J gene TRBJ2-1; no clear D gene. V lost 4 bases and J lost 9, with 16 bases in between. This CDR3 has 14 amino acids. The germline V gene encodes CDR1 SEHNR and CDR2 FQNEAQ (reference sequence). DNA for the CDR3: TGTGCCAGCAGCTCAAGCCTCCTCCCGGGTGAGCAGTTCTTC. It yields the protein CASSSSLLPGEQFF.

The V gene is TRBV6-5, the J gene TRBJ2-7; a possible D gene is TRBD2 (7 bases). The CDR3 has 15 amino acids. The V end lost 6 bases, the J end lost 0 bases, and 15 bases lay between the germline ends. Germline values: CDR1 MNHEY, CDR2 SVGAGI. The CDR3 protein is CASSQRGAVSYEQYF. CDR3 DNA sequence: TGTGCCAGCAGCCAACGGGGGGCCGTCTCCTACGAGCAGTACTTC.

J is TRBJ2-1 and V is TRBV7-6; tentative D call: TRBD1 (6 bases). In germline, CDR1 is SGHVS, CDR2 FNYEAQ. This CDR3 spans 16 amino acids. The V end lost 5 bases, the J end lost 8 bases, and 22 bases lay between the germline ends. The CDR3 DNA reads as TGTGCCAGCAGCCCTAATGAGGGCAGGGGTGAGGATGAGCAGTTCTTC. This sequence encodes CASSPNEGRGEDEQFF.

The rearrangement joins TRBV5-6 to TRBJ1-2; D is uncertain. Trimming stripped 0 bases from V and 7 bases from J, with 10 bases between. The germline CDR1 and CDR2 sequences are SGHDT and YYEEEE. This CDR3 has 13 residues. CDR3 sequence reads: CASSLAYGGGYTF. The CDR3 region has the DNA TGTGCCAGCAGCTTGGCTTACGGCGGTGGCTACACCTTC.